Sequencing of this T cell receptor (beta chain) was carried out in a study of T cells in Graves' hyperthyroidism and ophthalmopathy. This clonotype was counted ten times or more. RNA transcripts served as the template for amplifying TCR beta CDR3 regions. First-round RT-PCR of the TCR CDR3 relied on the HTBI primer set. Via MiXCR, TCRdb re-called the multiplex PCR reads, giving one row per CDR3 protein. The data hold under 400,000 distinct CDR3 sequences, with 16% observed a single time. The receptor was isolated from a man in his thirties or forties with Graves' hyperthyroidism. The sample consisted of blood.

The CDR3 protein is CASSLKGLAGSLETQYF. The DNA for the CDR3 is TGCGCCAGCAGCCTAAAAGGACTAGCGGGATCGTTAGAGACCCAGTACTTC. The V call is TRBV4-1, the J call TRBJ2-5; 12 bases agree with TRBD2. There are 17 residues in the CDR3. Germline V CDR1 and CDR2: MGHRA, YSYEKL. V gave up 4 bases and J gave up 4 bases; unmatched junction bases: 10.